This paragraph covers one T cell receptor (beta chain) sequence. At least ten counts were recorded for this clonotype. No antigen is known for it. No much larger clone exists at a distance of one base, and base qualities are not known. From cysteine to phenylalanine, the CDR3 is 15 amino acids long. The entry retains the CDR3 DNA only, 45 bases that are in frame from base 1. Germline trimming amounts to 8 bases on V and 0 bases on J, with 6 as the count of junction bases outside the gene matches. According to the germline V gene (reference sequence), CDR1 reads MNHEY and CDR2 reads SMNVEV. The record originates from a study of T cells in Graves' hyperthyroidism and ophthalmopathy (dated by TCRdb to the late 2010s). For the wider study: Peripheral blood was collected at initial diagnosis, before any treatment. TCR Vbeta CDR3 sequencing of roughly 140 peripheral blood samples (over 40 ophthalmopathy, under 80 hyperthyroidism and around 17 progressor patients) is reported in the paper. Following sampling, methimazole starting at 30 mg daily was given to hyperthyroidism patients, and high-dose intravenous methylprednisolone was given to ophthalmopathy patients. Prospective prediction of ophthalmopathy was tested in an independent validation cohort consisting of some 20 hyperthyroidism patients and 17 patients who later progressed to ophthalmopathy. TCR V-J signatures able to tell the groups apart were searched for in a discovery cohort of 90 to 100 patients, of whom about 40 had Graves' ophthalmopathy and 57 had stable Graves' hyperthyroidism. The roughly 91 discovery patients were randomly divided into training and test sets at a 7:3 ratio. The study also compared thyroid tissue and blood T-cell repertoires from five or six Graves' hyperthyroidism patients.

Graves' hyperthyroidism was defined as stable when no progression to ophthalmopathy occurred over 18 months of follow-up. Hyperthyroidism patients were newly diagnosed, had a disease duration of under 2 months, and were aged 18 to 65 years. The study excluded patients with uncontrolled infections, other autoimmune diseases, pregnancy or lactation. Diagnoses were based on clinical symptoms, serum thyroxine and TRAb, thyroid ultrasound and orbital computed tomography. PBMCs were isolated from more than 9 ml of fresh peripheral blood by Ficoll-Paque density gradient centrifugation. Total RNA was extracted with Trizol reagent, and quality was checked on an Agilent 2100 Bioanalyzer. Amplification of TCR beta CDR3 regions was carried out from RNA transcripts. The TCR CDR3 was subjected to a first round of RT-PCR using the HTBI primer set and the Qiagen OneStep RT-PCR kit. Libraries were constructed in a second round of multiplex PCR, after which size selection and purification were carried out. Libraries were sequenced paired-end with 100 bp reads on an Illumina HiSeq2000. Concerning the study's data processing: SOAPnuke was used to process the raw data, throwing out any read that contained adapters or uncalled bases, had a mean Phred below 15, or lacked an exact constant-primer or identifier match. High-quality paired reads were merged with COPE v1.2.5, and unique nucleotide sequences were defined as clonotypes. Clonotypes were aligned to IMGT TRBV, TRBD and TRBJ reference segments using MiTCR v1.1. The analysis included only V-J combinations with a frequency above 0.0001, which together covered approximately 99% of the repertoires. The TCS score was defined as F50 (clonal expansion) divided by E x V (chaos), with BLOSUM62-based TCRdist calculated between CDR3 peptides within each V-J. Welch's t-statistics and random forest reduced several hundred V-J features to 13, which were used in a naive Bayes classifier (R e1071). TCRdb reanalyzed the raw reads on its own, using fastp at Q25 for trimming and MiXCR for clone calling, and kept in-frame beta chains. Every CDR3 protein is listed once, alongside the most common genes and DNA of its rows. What appears here as the V and J calls and clone size reflects TCRdb's work, not the paper's. This sample is represented by about 710,000 distinct CDR3 sequences; about a sixth of them were singletons. Over 7.5% of the sample is taken by the ten largest.

Overall results and qualifications from the work: In validation, the model predicted progression to ophthalmopathy with approximately 69% sensitivity and approximately 78% specificity, a median of about 6 months before onset. Sample size was not statistically predetermined, and investigators were not blinded to group allocation. Most expanded thyroid clonotypes (frequency above 0.001) were also found in blood, which suggests that blood repertoires may mirror thyroid immune responses. A 13 V-J signature model separated ophthalmopathy from stable hyperthyroidism, with 87.88% sensitivity and about 81% specificity in cross-validation and 80%/75% in testing.

This sequence was found in a man aged 18 to 35 with Graves' hyperthyroidism. The sequencing input was blood. The sequence joins TRBV27 to TRBJ2-7, with TRBD1 identical over 11 junction bases. The DNA reads TGTGCCAGCGCAGCCGGGACAGGGGGCTCCTACGAGCAGTACTTC. It translates as CASAAGTGGSYEQYF.